These 10 T cell receptor beta chains share one sample of origin, sequenced in a study of a mutant IDH1 vaccine in newly diagnosed glioma. These receptors' antigens are unknown. Time point denoted: week 23, last vaccination. The content of each vaccine dose was 300 ug of mutant IDH1 20-mer peptide, and topical imiquimod accompanied it. Using immunoSEQ multiplex PCR, the repertoire was profiled, and TCRdb retains in-frame clones only, with some absent. The sample lists around 34,000 clones, roughly 79% occurring once. The sequencing here drew on PBMCs, taken from a glioma patient whose treatment included an IDH1 peptide vaccine. These receptors were taken from a man aged 35 to 55 with glioma.

The chain couples TRBV5-1 to TRBJ2-7; tentatively, D is TRBD2 (5 bases). From germline, CDR1 is SGHRS and CDR2 YFSETQ. V was trimmed by 4 bases and J by 3 bases, leaving 14 bases between them. The CDR3 runs 14 residues. CDR3 residues: CASSGGLAYYEQYF. CDR3 bases: TGCGCCAGCAGCGGCGGGCTGGCTTACTACGAGCAGTACTTC.

CDR3 sequence: CASSLFTSFALAKNIQYF. The CDR3 region has the DNA TGTGCCAGCAGTTTATTCACCAGCTTTGCCCTAGCCAAAAACATTCAGTACTTC. The chain recombines TRBV28 with TRBJ2-4; D uncertain. The length of the CDR3 is 18 residues. Germline V gives CDR1 MDHEN, CDR2 SYDVKM. Trimming took 1 base from V and 0 from J, leaving 16 bases between them.

The chain uses TRBV19 and TRBJ1-4; 7 positions match TRBD1. The ends lost 4 bases at V and 4 bases at J; junction bases unmatched: 15. CDR3 length: 18 residues. The germline V gene has CDR1 LNHDA and CDR2 SQIVND (reference sequence). The CDR3 region is CASSTQTGTDWGNEKLFF. CDR3 coding DNA: TGTGCCAGTAGTACTCAAACCGGGACAGACTGGGGTAATGAAAAACTGTTTTTT.

The chain couples TRBV4-3 to TRBJ2-1; D ambiguous. This CDR3 has 15 residues. The germline gives CDR1 LGHNA, CDR2 YSLEER. Trimming cost V 1 base and J 15 bases, with 22 bases left between them. The chain's CDR3 is CASSQAQVSTDRPFF. The CDR3 coding sequence is TGCGCCAGCAGCCAAGCCCAGGTTTCTACCGATAGACCGTTCTTC.

The chain employs TRBV19 and TRBJ1-5; possible D gene TRBD1, 6 bases. Germline-derived CDR1 and CDR2 are LNHDA and SQIVND (reference sequence). V was pared by 2 bases and J by 2 bases, with 19 bases between. CDR3 size: 18 residues. The CDR3 DNA reads as TGTGCCAGTAGTATATTGGGGATTGGGGGCGCTCGCAATCAGCCCCAGCATTTT. This encodes CASSILGIGGARNQPQHF.

This chain connects TRBV4-1 to TRBJ1-4, with D tentatively TRBD1 (6 bases). Germline CDR1 MGHRA, CDR2 YSYEKL. The length of the CDR3 is 15 residues. Between the trimmed V and J ends, which lost 0 bases and 5 bases, there was a span of 10 bases. The CDR3 loop is CASSQESQGNEKLFF. CDR3 sequence (DNA): TGCGCCAGCAGCCAAGAAAGCCAGGGGAATGAAAAACTGTTTTTT.

The chain recombines TRBV10-3 with TRBJ1-5; D gene uncertain. The germline V gene has CDR1 ENHRY and CDR2 SYGVKD. V was pared by 2 bases and J by 5 bases, with 7 bases between. The CDR3 runs 13 residues. The CDR3 here is CAISEEDDQPQHF. The CDR3 nucleotides are TGTGCCATCAGTGAGGAGGATGATCAGCCCCAGCATTTT.

The chain has TRBV14 and TRBJ2-3; no clear D. Germline V gives CDR1 SGHDN, CDR2 FVKESK. This CDR3 region has 12 residues. Trimming took 5 bases from V and 8 from J, leaving 11 bases between them. In nucleotides, the CDR3 is TGTGCCAGCAGCACGCTTCGGCTTACGCAGTATTTT. Its protein is CASSTLRLTQYF.

V and J are TRBV5-4 and TRBJ2-2; 11 bases agree with TRBD2. Germline CDR1 and CDR2: SGHNT and YYREEE (reference sequence). V lost 4 bases, J lost 7 bases, and 9 bases stayed unmatched. The CDR3 is 16 amino acids. CDR3 loop: CASSIGTSGSIGELFF. The CDR3 nucleotides read TGTGCCAGCAGCATTGGGACTAGCGGCTCGATCGGGGAGCTGTTTTTT.

The chain joins TRBV5-6 to TRBJ1-2; the D is unclear. V was shortened by 2 bases and J by 9 bases, with 14 bases between the two germline ends. The CDR3 sequence is 13 residues long. CDR1 is SGHDT and CDR2 is YYEEEE in the germline V gene. CDR3 amino acids: CASSFSVPGSYTF. The DNA of the CDR3 is TGTGCCAGCAGCTTTTCGGTGCCTGGCAGCTACACCTTC. Supplemented by reference TRBV5-6 and TRBJ1-2, the full variable domain reads DAGVTQSPTHLIKTRGQQVTLRCSPKSGHDTVSWYQQALGQGPQFIFQYYEEEERQRGNFPDRFSGHQFPNYSSELNVNALLLGDSALYLCASSFSVPGSYTFGSGTRLTVV.